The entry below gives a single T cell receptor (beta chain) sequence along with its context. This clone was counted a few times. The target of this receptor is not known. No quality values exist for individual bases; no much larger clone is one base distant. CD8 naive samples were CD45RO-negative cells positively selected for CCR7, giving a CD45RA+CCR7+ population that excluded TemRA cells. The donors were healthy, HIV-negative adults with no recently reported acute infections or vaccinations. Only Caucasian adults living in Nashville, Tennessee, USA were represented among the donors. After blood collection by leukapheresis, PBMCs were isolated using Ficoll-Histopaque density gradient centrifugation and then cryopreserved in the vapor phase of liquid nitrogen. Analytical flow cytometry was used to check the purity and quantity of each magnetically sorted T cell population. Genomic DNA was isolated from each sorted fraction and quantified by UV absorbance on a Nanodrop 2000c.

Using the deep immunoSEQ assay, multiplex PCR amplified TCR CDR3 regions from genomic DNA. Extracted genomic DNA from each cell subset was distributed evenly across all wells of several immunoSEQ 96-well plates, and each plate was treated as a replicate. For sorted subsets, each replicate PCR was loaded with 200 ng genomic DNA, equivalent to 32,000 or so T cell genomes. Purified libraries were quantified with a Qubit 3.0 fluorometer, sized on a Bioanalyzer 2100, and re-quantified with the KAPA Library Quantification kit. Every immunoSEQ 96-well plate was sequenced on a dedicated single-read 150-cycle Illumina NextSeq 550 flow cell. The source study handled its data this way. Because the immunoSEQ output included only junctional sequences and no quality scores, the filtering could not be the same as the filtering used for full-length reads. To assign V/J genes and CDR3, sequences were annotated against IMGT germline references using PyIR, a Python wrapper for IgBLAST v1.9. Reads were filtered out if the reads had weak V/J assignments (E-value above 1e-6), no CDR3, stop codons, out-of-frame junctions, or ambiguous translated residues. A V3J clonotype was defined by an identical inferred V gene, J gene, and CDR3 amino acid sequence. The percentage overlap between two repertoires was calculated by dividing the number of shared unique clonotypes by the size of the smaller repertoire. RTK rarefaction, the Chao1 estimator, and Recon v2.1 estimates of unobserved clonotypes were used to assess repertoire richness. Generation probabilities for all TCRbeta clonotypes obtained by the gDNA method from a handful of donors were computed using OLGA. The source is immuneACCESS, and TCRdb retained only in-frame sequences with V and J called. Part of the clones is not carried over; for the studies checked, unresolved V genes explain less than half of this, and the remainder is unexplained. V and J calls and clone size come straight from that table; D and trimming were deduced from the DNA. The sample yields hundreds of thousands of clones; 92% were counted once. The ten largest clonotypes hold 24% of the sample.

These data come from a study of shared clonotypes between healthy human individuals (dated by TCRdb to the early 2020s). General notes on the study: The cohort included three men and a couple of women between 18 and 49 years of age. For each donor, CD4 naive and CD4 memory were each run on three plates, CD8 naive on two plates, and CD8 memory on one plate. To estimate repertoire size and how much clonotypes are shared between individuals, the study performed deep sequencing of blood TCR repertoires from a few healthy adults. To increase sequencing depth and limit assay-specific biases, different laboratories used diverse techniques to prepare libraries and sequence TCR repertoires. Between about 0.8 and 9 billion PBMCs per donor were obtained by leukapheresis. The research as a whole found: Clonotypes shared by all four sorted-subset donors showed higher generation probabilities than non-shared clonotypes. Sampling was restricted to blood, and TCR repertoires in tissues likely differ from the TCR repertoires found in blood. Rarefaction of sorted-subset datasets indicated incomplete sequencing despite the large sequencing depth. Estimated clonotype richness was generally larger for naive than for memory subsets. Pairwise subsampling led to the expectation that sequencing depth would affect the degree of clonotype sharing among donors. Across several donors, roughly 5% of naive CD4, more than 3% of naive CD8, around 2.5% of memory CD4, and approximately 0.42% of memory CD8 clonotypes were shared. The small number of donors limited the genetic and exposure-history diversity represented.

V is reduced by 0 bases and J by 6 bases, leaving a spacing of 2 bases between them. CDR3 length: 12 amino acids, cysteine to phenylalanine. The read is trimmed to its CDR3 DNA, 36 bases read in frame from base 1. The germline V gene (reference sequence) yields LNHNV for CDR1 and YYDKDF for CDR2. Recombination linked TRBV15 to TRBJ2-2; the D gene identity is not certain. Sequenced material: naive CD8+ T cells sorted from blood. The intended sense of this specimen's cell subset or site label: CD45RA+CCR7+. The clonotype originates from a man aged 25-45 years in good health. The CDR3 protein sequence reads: CATSRDSGELFF. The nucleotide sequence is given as TGTGCCACCAGCAGAGATTCCGGGGAGCTGTTTTTT.